One sample yielded the 14 T cell receptor beta chains listed below, sequenced in a study of blood T cell repertoires in COVID-19. TCRdb keeps only in-frame clones here, not all; method: immunoSEQ multiplex PCR. In the table there are around 130,000 clones, 75% to 90% of which are singletons. Sequencing input: peripheral blood. The source of these receptors is an elderly woman with acute or convalescent COVID-19.

The chain joins TRBV19 to TRBJ1-1; D is undetermined. Germline loops: CDR1 LNHDA, CDR2 SQIVND (reference sequence). Trimming pared 3 bases from V and 0 bases from J, leaving 5 bases between. This CDR3 is 13 amino acids long. The CDR3 protein is CASSMSLNTEAFF. CDR3 coding DNA: TGTGCCAGTAGTATGAGTCTGAACACTGAAGCTTTCTTT. Looking up the rest from reference TRBV19 and TRBJ1-1 gives the full variable domain: DGGITQSPKYLFRKEGQNVTLSCEQNLNHDAMYWYRQDPGQGLRLIYYSQIVNDFQKGDIAEGYSVSREKKESFPLTVTSAQKNPTAFYLCASSMSLNTEAFFGQGTRLTVV.

The chain carries TRBV5-1 and TRBJ1-1, with 7 bases aligning to TRBD1. J lost 5 bases, V lost 1 base, and 8 bases had no gene match. This CDR3 has 15 amino acids. The germline V gene encodes CDR1 SGHRS and CDR2 YFSETQ. The CDR3 nucleotides are TGCGCCAGCAGCTTGACGCAGGGGGTGACTACTGAAGCTTTCTTT. It is translated as CASSLTQGVTTEAFF.

The CDR3, as DNA: TGTGCCAGCAGCCGCGGTAATTCGGGTGGAAACACCATATATTTT. It yields the protein CASSRGNSGGNTIYF. The V and J genes are TRBV7-9 and TRBJ1-3; no firm D call. The CDR3 totals 15 residues. V lost 5 bases and J lost 3, with 14 bases in between. Germline lookup yields CDR1 SEHNR and CDR2 FQNEAQ (reference sequence).

The rearrangement joins TRBV6-5 to TRBJ2-3; TRBD1 matches at 7 bases. V was pared by 6 bases and J by 5 bases, with 8 bases of the junction left unmatched. Germline lookup yields CDR1 MNHEY and CDR2 SVGAGI. The CDR3 totals 14 residues. The CDR3 region is CASRRQGSIDTQYF. As DNA, the CDR3 is TGTGCCAGCAGAAGACAGGGTTCTATAGATACGCAGTATTTT.

This chain uses TRBV10-2 with TRBJ2-7; D is unclear. The CDR3 totals 15 residues. V lost 8 bases and J lost 1, with 18 bases in between. Per germline, CDR1 WSHSY and CDR2 SAAADI. CDR3 protein: CASGDAGAGSYEQYF. CDR3 nucleotide sequence: TGCGCCAGCGGCGATGCAGGCGCCGGTTCCTACGAGCAGTACTTC.

The chain has TRBV2 and TRBJ1-3; 10 positions agree with TRBD1. This CDR3 contains 16 residues. Germline CDR1 is SNHLY and CDR2 is FYNNEI. With 4 bases clipped from V and 3 bases from J, the junction kept 6 bases outside the gene matches. CDR3 region: CASSVDRGSGGNTIYF. CDR3 nucleotide sequence: TGTGCCAGCAGTGTGGACAGGGGGAGTGGTGGAAACACCATATATTTT.

V usage is TRBV27 and J usage is TRBJ2-7; D is possibly TRBD1 (6 bases). The CDR3 runs 13 residues. V was clipped by 4 bases and J by 6 bases, with 13 bases between them. Germline-derived CDR1 and CDR2 are MNHEY and SMNVEV (reference sequence). In DNA, the CDR3 is TGTGCCAGCAGTTCCACAGGGTTGGTCGAGCAGTACTTC. This codes for CASSSTGLVEQYF.

The rearrangement uses TRBV30 and TRBJ2-1; 9 bases line up with TRBD2. The CDR3 loop spans 16 amino acids. Per germline, CDR1 GTSNPN and CDR2 SVGIG (reference sequence). V lost 3 bases to trimming and J lost 0 bases; unmatched junction nucleotides: 6. The CDR3 loop is CAWRYSGSGSYNEQFF. The CDR3 DNA reads as TGTGCCTGGAGGTATAGCGGGAGTGGCTCCTACAATGAGCAGTTCTTC.

The chain links TRBV2 to TRBJ2-7, with D perhaps matching TRBD1 (6 bases). Germline values: CDR1 SNHLY, CDR2 FYNNEI. With 6 bases removed from V and 4 bases from J, the gap between germline ends came to 10 bases. CDR3 length equals 12 residues. CDR3 sequence: CASRPQGYEQYF. CDR3 sequence (DNA): TGTGCCAGCAGGCCACAGGGTTACGAGCAGTACTTC.

The chain joins TRBV18 to TRBJ1-4; D is unclear. The CDR3 is 13 residues long. V shed 4 bases and J shed 4 bases, with 7 bases lying between them. Germline V gene lookup returns CDR1 KGHSH and CDR2 LQKENI. This CDR3 reads CASSLRVNEKLFF. The CDR3 DNA sequence: TGTGCCAGCTCACTCCGAGTTAATGAAAAACTGTTTTTT.

The genes are TRBV20-1 and TRBJ1-1; D is possibly TRBD1 (6 bases). Germline-derived CDR1 and CDR2 are DFQATT and SNEGSKA (reference sequence). The CDR3 consists of 11 residues. Trimming took off 5 bases at V and 7 bases at J, with 11 bases between the two ends. Here the CDR3 reads CSAEQGFEAFF. The CDR3 DNA follows: TGCAGTGCTGAACAGGGATTTGAAGCTTTCTTT.

This clone was recorded a few times. The chain carries TRBV10-1 and TRBJ2-7, with D possibly matching TRBD1 (5 bases). The germline V gene has CDR1 WNHNN and CDR2 SYGVQD (reference sequence). This CDR3 is 14 amino acids long. CDR3: CASQGERPTYEQYF. CDR3 DNA sequence: TGCGCGTCTCAGGGCGAAAGGCCTACCTACGAGCAGTACTTC.

V usage is TRBV2 and J usage is TRBJ2-3; no reliable D call. The CDR3 is 12 amino acids. The germline V gene encodes CDR1 SNHLY and CDR2 FYNNEI. With 6 bases removed from V and 2 bases from J, the gap between germline ends came to 6 bases. The CDR3 region has the DNA TGTGCCAGCAGGAGGATCACAGATACGCAGTATTTT. Protein sequence: CASRRITDTQYF.

The chain combines TRBV27 with TRBJ2-7, with D possibly TRBD1 on 5 matching bases. V was trimmed by 5 bases and J by 5 bases, leaving 13 bases between them. The CDR3 is made up of 13 amino acids. Germline V lookup: CDR1 MNHEY, CDR2 SMNVEV (reference sequence). Here the CDR3 reads CASSPNRRDEQYF. In DNA form, the CDR3 reads TGTGCCAGCAGTCCCAATCGCAGGGACGAGCAGTACTTC.